Following are 9 T cell receptor beta chains from one sample sequenced in a study of blood T cell repertoires in COVID-19. Clones were read by immunoSEQ multiplex PCR, and TCRdb kept only the in-frame ones, dropping some. The table includes about 240,000 clones, about four fifths detected once. Sequenced material: peripheral blood. These receptor sequences come from a woman at least 80 years old with acute or convalescent COVID-19.

The CDR3 protein is CATSRGDSATNEKLFF. In DNA form, the CDR3 reads TGTGCCACCAGCAGGGGGGACAGTGCAACTAATGAAAAACTGTTTTTT. This chain links TRBV15 with TRBJ1-4; the match to TRBD1 covers 7 bases. The J segment lost 0 bases and the V segment lost 3 bases, leaving 4 bases of the junction unmatched. Germline loops: CDR1 LNHNV, CDR2 YYDKDF (reference sequence). This CDR3 has 16 amino acids.

The chain recombines TRBV4-1 with TRBJ1-3, with 10 bases lining up with TRBD1. CDR3 length: 17 amino acids. V dropped 4 bases and J dropped 2; count of bases not matched to a gene: 8. Per germline, CDR1 MGHRA and CDR2 YSYEKL. This CDR3 reads CASSPARGTGAGNTIYF. CDR3 nucleotides: TGCGCCAGCAGCCCCGCACGAGGGACAGGGGCTGGAAACACCATATATTTT.

The sample holds a few counts of this clone. The chain joins TRBV10-3 to TRBJ1-3; 11 bases are shared with TRBD1. V shed 2 bases, J shed 1 base, and the junction held 1 base outside the gene matches. Germline V gene data show CDR1 as ENHRY and CDR2 as SYGVKD. This CDR3 comprises 16 residues. For the CDR3, the DNA is TGTGCCATCAGTGAGGGGGACAGGGGGTCTGGAAACACCATATATTTT. It yields the protein CAISEGDRGSGNTIYF.

The rearrangement joins TRBV18 to TRBJ2-7; TRBD1 aligns across 8 bases. The length of the CDR3 is 15 residues. Germline trimming cut 3 bases from V and 4 bases from J; bases unmatched to any gene: 8. Germline V CDR1 and CDR2: KGHSH, LQKENI. DNA of the CDR3: TGTGCCAGCTCACCTTCAAGGCAGGGGGCTTACGAGCAGTACTTC. Translated: CASSPSRQGAYEQYF.

This clone was counted a single time. The chain employs TRBV28 and TRBJ2-3; TRBD2 matches 14 bases. The ends lost 5 bases at V and 4 bases at J; junction bases unmatched: 5. The CDR3 sequence is 16 residues long. The germline CDR1 and CDR2 sequences are MDHEN and SYDVKM. CDR3 coding DNA: TGTGCCAGCAGTCCCAGACTAGCGGGAGGGGCAGATACGCAGTATTTT. Protein product: CASSPRLAGGADTQYF.

V is TRBV7-9 and J is TRBJ1-4; 11 bases are a match to TRBD1. The germline gives CDR1 SEHNR, CDR2 FQNEAQ (reference sequence). J gave up 2 bases and V 1 base, and 6 bases lay outside the gene matches. The CDR3 sequence is 18 residues long. CDR3 nucleotide sequence: TGTGCCAGCAGCTTAGTGGGGACAGGGGGAACTACTAATGAAAAACTGTTTTTT. Translated: CASSLVGTGGTTNEKLFF.

The chain uses TRBV9 and TRBJ1-1; D not resolved. V was shortened by 1 base and J by 0 bases, with 7 bases between the two germline ends. Germline assignment: CDR1 SGDLS and CDR2 YYNGEE. The CDR3 runs 14 residues. The CDR3 nucleotides are TGTGCCAGCAGCGTAACAACCATGAACACTGAAGCTTTCTTT. Its translation: CASSVTTMNTEAFF.

This rearrangement joins TRBV7-8 to TRBJ2-3; 7 nucleotides agree with TRBD1. The CDR3 extends over 16 amino acids. V was pared by 4 bases and J by 1 base, with 8 bases of the junction left unmatched. Germline lookup yields CDR1 SGHVS and CDR2 FQNEAQ. CDR3 region: CASSSIPGQRTDTQYF. The DNA for the CDR3 is TGTGCCAGCAGCTCCATACCGGGACAGCGCACAGATACGCAGTATTTT.

This chain connects TRBV10-3 to TRBJ2-2, with TRBD1 matching over 10 bases. V was clipped by 4 bases and J by 5 bases; unmatched bases: 7. This CDR3 is 16 amino acids long. From germline, CDR1 is ENHRY and CDR2 SYGVKD. This chain's CDR3 is CAISGRGQGRTGELFF. CDR3 nucleotide sequence: TGTGCCATCAGTGGAAGGGGACAGGGGAGGACCGGGGAGCTGTTTTTT.